Listed here are 16 T cell receptor beta chains from one sample, sequenced in a study of identifying expanded T cells in peripheral blood. TCRdb's copy holds only in-frame clones and misses some; the assay was immunoSEQ multiplex PCR. The sample lists 70,000 to 95,000 clones; about nine tenths were seen once. The sequenced material came from blood. All receptors derive from a person aged 18-70 years in good health.

V is TRBV7-2 and J is TRBJ2-2; TRBD2 agrees at 10 bases. The V and J ends lost 5 bases and 0 bases, in that order; junction bases with no gene match: 3. Germline V gives CDR1 SGHTA, CDR2 FQGNSA. The CDR3 totals 16 residues. DNA for the CDR3: TGTGCCAGCAGCGGGGGACTAGCGTCGAACACCGGGGAGCTGTTTTTT. Its protein product is CASSGGLASNTGELFF.

The chain joins TRBV2 to TRBJ2-3; the D gene is possibly TRBD1 (6 bases). V gave up 5 bases and J gave up 3 bases, with 12 bases separating them. Germline CDR1 and CDR2: SNHLY and FYNNEI. The CDR3 has 14 amino acids. The CDR3 sequence: CASSIGQGTDTQYF. The CDR3 DNA follows: TGTGCCAGCAGTATTGGGCAGGGGACAGATACGCAGTATTTT.

The chain employs TRBV6-5 and TRBJ2-5, with D perhaps assigned TRBD1 or TRBD2 (5 bases each). Trimming stripped 2 bases from V and 5 bases from J, with 12 bases between. CDR3 length: 14 amino acids. Germline CDR1 and CDR2: MNHEY and SVGAGI. The chain's CDR3 is CASSYGGTDETQYF. The CDR3 DNA follows: TGTGCCAGCAGTTACGGGGGAACCGATGAGACCCAGTACTTC.

The chain uses TRBV10-2 and TRBJ2-7, with D unresolved. Germline CDR1 and CDR2: WSHSY and SAAADI. This CDR3 is built from 17 residues. Trimming removed 6 bases at V and 2 bases at J, with 23 bases between. The CDR3 region has the DNA TGCGCCAGCAGCGACGATCCGCCAGTCCCCCCCGCCTACGAGCAGTACTTC. Translating gives CASSDDPPVPPAYEQYF.

The chain has TRBV5-8 and TRBJ2-3, with D tentatively TRBD1 (6 bases). Germline-derived CDR1 and CDR2 are SGHTS and YDEGEE. The CDR3 has 14 amino acids. V was clipped by 2 bases and J by 1 base, with 8 bases between them. CDR3 in amino acids: CASSFAGGTDTQYF. DNA for the CDR3: TGTGCCAGCAGCTTCGCAGGGGGCACAGATACGCAGTATTTT.

This chain connects TRBV7-2 to TRBJ2-1, with 15 bases lining up with TRBD2. The CDR3 runs 16 residues. The germline gives CDR1 SGHTA, CDR2 FQGNSA. V dropped 5 bases and J dropped 7; count of bases not matched to a gene: 6. This CDR3 is CASSARTSGGANEQFF. CDR3 bases: TGTGCCAGCAGCGCGCGGACTAGCGGGGGGGCAAATGAGCAGTTCTTC. The whole variable domain, filled in from reference TRBV7-2 and TRBJ2-1, reads GAGVSQSPSNKVTEKGKDVELRCDPISGHTALYWYRQSLGQGLEFLIYFQGNSAPDKSGLPSDRFSAERTGGSVSTLTIQRTQQEDSAVYLCASSARTSGGANEQFFGPGTRLTVL.

The rearrangement links TRBV5-1 to TRBJ1-2; TRBD1 matches 8 bases. Trimming at V came to 4 bases and at J to 8 bases, leaving 10 bases not matched to a gene. Germline V gene data show CDR1 as SGHRS and CDR2 as YFSETQ. The CDR3 is 14 residues long. The CDR3 coding sequence is TGCGCCAGCAGCACCCTGGACAGGGAGAAAGGCTACACCTTC. The encoded protein is CASSTLDREKGYTF.

This rearrangement joins TRBV7-2 to TRBJ2-7; 7 positions match TRBD1. The V and J ends lost 5 bases and 3 bases, in that order; junction bases with no gene match: 7. The CDR3 covers 14 residues. Germline V CDR1 and CDR2: SGHTA, FQGNSA. The chain's CDR3 is CASSNPGQSYEQYF. CDR3 DNA sequence: TGTGCCAGCAGCAATCCGGGACAGAGCTACGAGCAGTACTTC. Based on the CDR3 plus reference TRBV7-2 and TRBJ2-7, the full variable domain is GAGVSQSPSNKVTEKGKDVELRCDPISGHTALYWYRQSLGQGLEFLIYFQGNSAPDKSGLPSDRFSAERTGGSVSTLTIQRTQQEDSAVYLCASSNPGQSYEQYFGPGTRLTVT.

CDR3 DNA: TGCGCCAGCAGCCAAGATCCAGGCAGGACCTACGAGCAGTACTTC. Protein: CASSQDPGRTYEQYF. The chain combines TRBV4-1 with TRBJ2-7, with D uncertain. Germline V gives CDR1 MGHRA, CDR2 YSYEKL. CDR3 length: 15 amino acids. V was clipped by 0 bases and J by 2 bases, with 11 bases between them.

This clone has a single count. This chain uses TRBV13 with TRBJ1-2, with D perhaps TRBD1 (6 bases). Germline V lookup: CDR1 PRHDT, CDR2 FYEKMQ (reference sequence). The CDR3 covers 13 residues. Trimming pared 6 bases from V and 5 bases from J, leaving 13 bases between. CDR3 sequence (DNA): TGTGCCAGCAGGACTCAGGGGCGGTATGGCTACACCTTC. Its translation is CASRTQGRYGYTF.

This rearrangement joins TRBV29-1 to TRBJ1-3, with D possibly being TRBD1 (6 bases). Trimming removed 0 bases from V and 2 bases from J, with 11 bases in between. The CDR3 has 15 amino acids. CDR1 is SQVTM and CDR2 is ANQGSEA in the germline V gene. The DNA for the CDR3 is TGCAGCGTTGAAGATCAAGGGGGGACTGGAAACACCATATATTTT. This encodes CSVEDQGGTGNTIYF.

The chain is built from TRBV28 and TRBJ1-2; D is ambiguous. The V gene's germline CDR1 is MDHEN and CDR2 SYDVKM. The CDR3 extends over 12 amino acids. CDR3 protein: CANRASNYGYTF. CDR3 coding DNA: TGTGCTAACCGGGCAAGTAACTATGGCTACACCTTC.

The V call is TRBV28, the J call TRBJ2-7, with TRBD1 as a possible D gene (6 bases). Trimming left V 2 bases short and J 2 bases short, with 16 bases between. The germline CDR1 and CDR2 sequences are MDHEN and SYDVKM. The CDR3 runs to 16 residues. In DNA form, the CDR3 reads TGTGCCAGCAGTTTACCAAACAGGGAGTTTCCCTACGAGCAGTACTTC. Translating it yields CASSLPNREFPYEQYF.

The chain employs TRBV14 and TRBJ2-2, with 8 positions matching TRBD2. Trimming took 5 bases from V and 4 from J; bases not matched to a gene: 15. CDR1 is SGHDN and CDR2 is FVKESK in the germline V gene. This CDR3 has 18 residues. CDR3 nucleotides: TGTGCCAGCAGCTCCCGTAATCGGGGGGGGCCGGGCACCGGGGAGCTGTTTTTT. It is translated as CASSSRNRGGPGTGELFF.

The V call is TRBV5-1, the J call TRBJ1-1; D is undetermined. Germline loops: CDR1 SGHRS, CDR2 YFSETQ. The germline V and J ends were trimmed by 0 bases and 0 bases, with 9 bases remaining between them. The CDR3 has 15 amino acids. The CDR3 sequence: CASSLGQNMNTEAFF. Written as DNA, the CDR3 is TGCGCCAGCAGCTTGGGACAAAACATGAACACTGAAGCTTTCTTT.

The CDR3: CASSLAGVVSGNTIYF. The CDR3 DNA sequence: TGCGCCAGCAGCTTGGCCGGCGTGGTCTCTGGAAACACCATATATTTT. V is TRBV5-1 and J is TRBJ1-3, with D unresolved. V was cut by 0 bases and J by 0 bases, with 10 bases left in between. Germline CDR1 and CDR2: SGHRS and YFSETQ. CDR3 length: 16 residues.